This is a list of T cell receptor beta chains from one sample in a study of shared clonotypes between healthy human individuals. Assay used: immunoSEQ multiplex PCR; TCRdb lists only in-frame clones, some missing. The sample lists about 2.1 million clones, about 93% occurring once. The sequenced sample was naive CD8+ T cells from PBMCs. The receptors come from a man aged 18 to 29 in good health. Some clones in this sample may be carry-over from other donors' samples. Both conserved end residues are part of each CDR3. The D gene is left open where the match is weak. For some rows the clone size is stated as once, few or many, or as a class when expanded; others skip it.

clone size,J gene,D gene,V gene,CDR3 protein,CDR3 DNA
-,TRBJ2-1,-,TRBV11-2,CASSLASGGERPYNEQFF,TGTGCCAGCAGCTTAGCGAGTGGAGGGGAACGCCCCTACAATGAGCAGTTCTTC
-,TRBJ2-7,TRBD2,TRBV5-3,CARSRVAGRSYEQYF,TGTGCCAGAAGTCGAGTAGCGGGCCGATCCTACGAGCAGTACTTC
-,TRBJ2-3,TRBD2,TRBV27,CASSLKSGRVDTQYF,TGTGCCAGCAGCCTAAAAAGCGGGAGAGTAGATACGCAGTATTTT
-,TRBJ1-2,-,TRBV4-1,CASRGAGYTF,TGCGCCAGCAGGGGGGCAGGCTACACCTTC
-,TRBJ2-7,TRBD1,TRBV6-5,CASSYQGAHPYEQYF,TGTGCCAGCAGTTACCAGGGGGCGCATCCCTACGAGCAGTACTTC
-,TRBJ1-2,-,TRBV6-5,CASSPLTDYGYTF,TGTGCCAGCAGTCCCTTAACCGACTATGGCTACACCTTC
once,TRBJ1-2,-,TRBV25-1,CASSEYTDRPGYGYTF,TGTGCCAGCAGTGAATATACTGACAGACCCGGCTATGGCTACACCTTC
-,TRBJ2-5,-,TRBV28,CASSTHRAPIQETQYF,TGTGCCAGCAGTACCCACCGGGCGCCCATCCAAGAGACCCAGTACTTC
-,TRBJ1-3,-,TRBV28,CASSLVPTGLGNTIYF,TGTGCCAGCAGTTTAGTACCCACAGGGTTAGGAAACACCATATATTTT
few,TRBJ1-1,-,TRBV30,CAWSGGGNTEAFF,TGTGCCTGGAGTGGTGGAGGGAACACTGAAGCTTTCTTT
-,TRBJ1-3,TRBD1,TRBV9,CASSHNNRGPIHDTGNTIYF,TGTGCCAGCAGCCACAACAACAGGGGGCCCATCCATGATACTGGAAACACCATATATTTT
few,TRBJ1-5,-,TRBV4-2,CASSQEDSSHQPQHF,TGTGCCAGCAGCCAAGAGGACAGTTCTCATCAGCCCCAGCATTTT
-,TRBJ2-7,TRBD2,TRBV19,CASSPGGLAGFYEQYF,TGTGCCAGTAGTCCCGGGGGGCTAGCGGGCTTTTACGAGCAGTACTTC
-,TRBJ2-7,TRBD2,TRBV28,CASSSLAGAYEQYF,TGTGCCAGCAGCTCACTAGCGGGAGCCTACGAGCAGTACTTC
-,TRBJ2-7,-,TRBV11-1,CASSLGVGYEQYF,TGTGCCAGCAGCTTAGGAGTGGGGTACGAGCAGTACTTC
-,TRBJ2-7,-,TRBV6-1,CASSENRWELSSYEQYF,TGTGCCAGCAGTGAAAATCGTTGGGAATTAAGCTCCTACGAGCAGTACTTC
-,TRBJ2-2,TRBD2,TRBV11-3,CASSSTLAGENTGELFF,TGTGCCAGCAGCTCGACACTAGCGGGAGAGAACACCGGGGAGCTGTTTTTT
-,TRBJ2-7,-,TRBV7-9,CASRGTATYEQYF,TGTGCCAGCAGGGGGACGGCAACCTACGAGCAGTACTTC
-,TRBJ2-7,-,TRBV28,CASSLRTAISYEQYF,TGTGCCAGCAGTTTGCGGACGGCGATCTCCTACGAGCAGTACTTC
-,TRBJ1-2,-,TRBV6-6,CASSYAYLQGNYGYTF,TGTGCCAGCAGTTACGCGTACTTGCAGGGGAACTATGGCTACACCTTC
-,TRBJ1-1,-,TRBV6-1,CASSDPWRGETEAFF,TGTGCCAGCAGTGATCCTTGGAGGGGAGAAACTGAAGCTTTCTTT
-,TRBJ2-7,-,TRBV11-2,CASSYGRGSSYEQYF,TGTGCCAGCAGCTACGGCCGGGGGAGCTCCTACGAGCAGTACTTC
-,TRBJ2-1,-,TRBV7-2,CASSPSYNEQFF,TGTGCCAGCAGCCCGTCCTACAATGAGCAGTTCTTC
many,TRBJ1-4,-,TRBV5-4,CASSLDRSPKLFF,TGTGCCAGCAGCTTGGATCGGAGTCCTAAACTGTTTTTT
-,TRBJ2-7,-,TRBV5-1,CASSSSYRDSDAYEQYF,TGCGCCAGCAGCTCCTCCTACCGGGACTCAGATGCCTACGAGCAGTACTTC
-,TRBJ2-7,-,TRBV4-1,CASSQGPVKSPYEQYF,TGCGCCAGCAGCCAAGGACCGGTTAAAAGCCCCTACGAGCAGTACTTC
-,TRBJ2-2,TRBD2,TRBV5-5,CASSLLVAGTGELFF,TGTGCCAGCAGCTTGTTGGTAGCGGGAACCGGGGAGCTGTTTTTT
-,TRBJ2-1,TRBD2,TRBV7-9,CASSLTSGSHNEQFF,TGTGCCAGCAGCTTAACTAGCGGGAGCCACAATGAGCAGTTCTTC
-,TRBJ1-4,-,TRBV28,CASSPTERGEKLFF,TGTGCCAGCAGCCCGACAGAGCGGGGTGAAAAACTGTTTTTT
once,TRBJ2-7,-,TRBV6-6,CASSPYSDRPDYEQYF,TGTGCCAGCAGTCCCTACTCGGACCGACCCGACTACGAGCAGTACTTC
-,TRBJ2-2,-,TRBV29-1,CSVEGGYTGELFF,TGCAGCGTTGAAGGGGGGTACACCGGGGAGCTGTTTTTT
-,TRBJ1-4,-,TRBV7-6,CASSLDGHEKLFF,TGTGCCAGCAGCTTAGATGGTCATGAAAAACTGTTTTTT
once,TRBJ2-7,TRBD2,TRBV11-1,CASSGTSGRYEQYF,TGTGCCAGCAGCGGGACTAGCGGGAGGTACGAGCAGTACTTC
-,TRBJ1-2,TRBD1,TRBV2,CASSEKAGGYGYTF,TGTGCCAGCAGTGAAAAGGCAGGGGGCTATGGCTACACCTTC
-,TRBJ1-1,-,TRBV19,CASSWAENTEAFF,TGTGCCAGTAGTTGGGCGGAGAACACTGAAGCTTTCTTT
-,TRBJ2-4,-,TRBV13,CASSLGPGEAKNIQYF,TGTGCCAGCAGCTTAGGGCCCGGGGAGGCCAAAAACATTCAGTACTTC
-,TRBJ2-2,-,TRBV11-3,CASSLRGAIANTGELFF,TGTGCCAGCAGCTTACGGGGAGCGATCGCGAACACCGGGGAGCTGTTTTTT
once,TRBJ2-2,-,TRBV27,CASRPSRAGELFF,TGTGCCAGCAGGCCGTCACGAGCCGGGGAGCTGTTTTTT
-,TRBJ2-7,-,TRBV25-1,CASSEMADSYEQYF,TGTGCCAGCAGTGAAATGGCAGACTCCTACGAGCAGTACTTC
few,TRBJ1-1,-,TRBV27,CASSPRHPNTEAFF,TGTGCCAGCAGTCCGCGACACCCGAACACTGAAGCTTTCTTT
once,TRBJ2-5,-,TRBV9,CASSSRAEQETQYF,TGTGCCAGCAGTTCCCGGGCTGAACAAGAGACCCAGTACTTC
-,TRBJ1-1,-,TRBV29-1,CSVFSREGGTEAFF,TGCAGCGTTTTTTCTAGGGAAGGTGGCACTGAAGCTTTCTTT
-,TRBJ2-1,-,TRBV29-1,CSVGVAGGQFF,TGCAGCGTTGGGGTAGCCGGGGGGCAGTTCTTC
-,TRBJ1-5,TRBD1,TRBV9,CASSQTGEGNQPQHF,TGTGCCAGCAGCCAAACAGGGGAAGGCAATCAGCCCCAGCATTTT
-,TRBJ2-3,TRBD2,TRBV7-9,CASSGTSGRDTQYF,TGTGCCAGCAGCGGGACTAGCGGGAGGGATACGCAGTATTTT